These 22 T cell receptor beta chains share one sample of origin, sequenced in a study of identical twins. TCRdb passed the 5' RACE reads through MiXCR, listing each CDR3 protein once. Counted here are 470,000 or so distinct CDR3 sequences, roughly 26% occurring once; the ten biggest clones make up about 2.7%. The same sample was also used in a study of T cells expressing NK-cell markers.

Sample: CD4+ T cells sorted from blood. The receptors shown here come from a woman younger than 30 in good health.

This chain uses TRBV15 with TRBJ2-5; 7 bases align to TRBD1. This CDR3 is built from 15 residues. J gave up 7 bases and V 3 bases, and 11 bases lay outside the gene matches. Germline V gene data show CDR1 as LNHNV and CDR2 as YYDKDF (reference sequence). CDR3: CATSRRDSTKGTQYF. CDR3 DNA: TGTGCCACCAGCAGGAGGGACAGCACGAAGGGGACCCAGTACTTC. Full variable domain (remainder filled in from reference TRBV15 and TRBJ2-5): DAMVIQNPRYQVTQFGKPVTLSCSQTLNHNVMYWYQQKSSQAPKLLFHYYDKDFNNEADTPDNFQSRRPNTSFCFLDIRSPGLGDTAMYLCATSRRDSTKGTQYFGPGTRLLVL.

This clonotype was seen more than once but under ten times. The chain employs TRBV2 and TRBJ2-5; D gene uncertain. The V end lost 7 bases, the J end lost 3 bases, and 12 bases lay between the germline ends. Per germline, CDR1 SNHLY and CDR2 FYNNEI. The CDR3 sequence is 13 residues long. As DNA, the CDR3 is TGTGCCAGCACCGTTGGCCCTAAAGAGACCCAGTACTTC. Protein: CASTVGPKETQYF.

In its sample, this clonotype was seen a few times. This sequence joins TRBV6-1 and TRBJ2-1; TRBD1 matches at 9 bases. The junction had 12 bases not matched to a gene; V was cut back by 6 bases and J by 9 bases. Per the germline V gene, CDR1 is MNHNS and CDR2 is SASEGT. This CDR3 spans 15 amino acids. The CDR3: CASSRGQGYVGEQFF. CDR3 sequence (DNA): TGTGCCAGCAGCCGAGGACAGGGGTACGTGGGTGAGCAGTTCTTC.

CDR3 region: CSARGFTSGGRADTQYF. CDR3 sequence (DNA): TGCAGTGCTAGAGGATTCACTAGCGGGGGCAGAGCAGATACGCAGTATTTT. The gene calls are TRBV20-1 and TRBJ2-3; 11 positions match TRBD2. CDR1 is DFQATT, CDR2 SNEGSKA, per germline (reference sequence). The CDR3 extends over 17 amino acids. Trimming removed 1 base from V and 4 bases from J; junction bases left unmatched: 10.

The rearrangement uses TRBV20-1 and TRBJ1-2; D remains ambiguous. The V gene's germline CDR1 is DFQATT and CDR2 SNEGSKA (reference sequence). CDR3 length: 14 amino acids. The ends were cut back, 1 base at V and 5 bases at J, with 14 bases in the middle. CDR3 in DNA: TGCAGTGCTAGAGTCTCGTTGGATGGATATGGCTACACCTTC. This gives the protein CSARVSLDGYGYTF.

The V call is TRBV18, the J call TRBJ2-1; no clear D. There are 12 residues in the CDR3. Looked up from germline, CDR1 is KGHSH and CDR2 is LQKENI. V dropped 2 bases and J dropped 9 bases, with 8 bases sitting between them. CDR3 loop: CASSPRLGEQFF. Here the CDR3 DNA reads TGTGCCAGCTCACCAAGGTTGGGTGAGCAGTTCTTC.

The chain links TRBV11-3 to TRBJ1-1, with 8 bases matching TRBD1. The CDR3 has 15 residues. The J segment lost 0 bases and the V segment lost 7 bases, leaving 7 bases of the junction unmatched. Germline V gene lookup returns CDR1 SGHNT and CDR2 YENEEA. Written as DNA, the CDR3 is TGTGCCAGCAAGTGGACAGGGCCATTGAACACTGAAGCTTTCTTT. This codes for CASKWTGPLNTEAFF.

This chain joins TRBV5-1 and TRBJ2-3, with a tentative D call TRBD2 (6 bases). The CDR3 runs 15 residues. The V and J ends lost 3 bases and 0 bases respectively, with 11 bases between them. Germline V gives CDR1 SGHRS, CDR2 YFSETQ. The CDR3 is CASSSPGVSTDTQYF. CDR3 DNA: TGCGCCAGCAGCTCGCCGGGGGTCAGCACAGATACGCAGTATTTT.

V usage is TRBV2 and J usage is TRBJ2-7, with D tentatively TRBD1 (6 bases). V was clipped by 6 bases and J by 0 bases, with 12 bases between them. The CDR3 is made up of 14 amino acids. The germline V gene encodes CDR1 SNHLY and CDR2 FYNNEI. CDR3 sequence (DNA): TGTGCCAGCAGAAAGGACAGACTCTCCTACGAGCAGTACTTC. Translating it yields CASRKDRLSYEQYF.

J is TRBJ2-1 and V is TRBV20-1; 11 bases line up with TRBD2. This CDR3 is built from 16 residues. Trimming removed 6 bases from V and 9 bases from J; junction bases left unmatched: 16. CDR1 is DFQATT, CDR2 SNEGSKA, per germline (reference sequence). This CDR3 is CSASRRASGRSREQFF. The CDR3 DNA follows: TGCAGTGCCTCCAGGAGGGCTAGCGGGAGGAGCCGTGAGCAGTTCTTC.

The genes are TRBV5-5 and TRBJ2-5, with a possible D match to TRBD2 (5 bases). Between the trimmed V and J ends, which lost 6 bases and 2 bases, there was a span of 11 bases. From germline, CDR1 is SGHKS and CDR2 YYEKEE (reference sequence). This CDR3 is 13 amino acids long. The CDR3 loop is CASTRPGQETQYF. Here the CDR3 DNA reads TGTGCCAGCACCCGCCCGGGGCAAGAGACCCAGTACTTC.

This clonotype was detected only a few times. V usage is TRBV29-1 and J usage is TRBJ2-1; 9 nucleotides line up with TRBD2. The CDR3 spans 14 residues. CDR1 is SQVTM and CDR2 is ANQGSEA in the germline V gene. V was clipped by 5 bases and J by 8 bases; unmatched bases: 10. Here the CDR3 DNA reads TGCAGCGTTCAAGCGGGGGGCCCTCGTGATGAGCAGTTCTTC. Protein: CSVQAGGPRDEQFF.

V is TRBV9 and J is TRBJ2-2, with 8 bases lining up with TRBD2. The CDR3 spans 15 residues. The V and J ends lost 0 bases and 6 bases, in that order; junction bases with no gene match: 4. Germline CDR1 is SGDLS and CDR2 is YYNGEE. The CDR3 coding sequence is TGTGCCAGCAGCGTAGTAGTCGGGGGGGCCGGGGAGCTGTTTTTT. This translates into CASSVVVGGAGELFF.

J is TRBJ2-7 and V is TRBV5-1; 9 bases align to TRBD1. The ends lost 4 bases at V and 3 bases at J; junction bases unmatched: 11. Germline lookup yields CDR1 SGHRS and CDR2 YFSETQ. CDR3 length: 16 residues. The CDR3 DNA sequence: TGCGCCAGCAGCCCTGGACAGGGGTTCTCGGTCTACGAGCAGTACTTC. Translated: CASSPGQGFSVYEQYF.

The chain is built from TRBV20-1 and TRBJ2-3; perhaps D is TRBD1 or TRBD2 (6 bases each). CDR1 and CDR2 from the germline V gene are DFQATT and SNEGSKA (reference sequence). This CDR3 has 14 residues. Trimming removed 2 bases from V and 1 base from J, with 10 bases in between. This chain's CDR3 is CSARRGTGTDTQYF. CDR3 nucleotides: TGCAGTGCTAGAAGGGGGACTGGCACAGATACGCAGTATTTT.

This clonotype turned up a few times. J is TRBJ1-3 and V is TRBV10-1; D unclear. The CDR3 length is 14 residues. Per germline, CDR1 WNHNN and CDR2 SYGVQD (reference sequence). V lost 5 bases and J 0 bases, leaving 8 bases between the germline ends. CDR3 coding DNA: TGCGCCAGCAGTTTGGACGTCTCTGGAAACACCATATATTTT. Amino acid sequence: CASSLDVSGNTIYF.

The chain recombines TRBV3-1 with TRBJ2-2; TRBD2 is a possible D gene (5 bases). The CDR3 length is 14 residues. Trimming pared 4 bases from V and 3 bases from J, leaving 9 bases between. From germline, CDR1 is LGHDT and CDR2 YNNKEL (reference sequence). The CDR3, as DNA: TGTGCCAGCAGCCGCCGGCGGGACACCGGGGAGCTGTTTTTT. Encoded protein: CASSRRRDTGELFF.

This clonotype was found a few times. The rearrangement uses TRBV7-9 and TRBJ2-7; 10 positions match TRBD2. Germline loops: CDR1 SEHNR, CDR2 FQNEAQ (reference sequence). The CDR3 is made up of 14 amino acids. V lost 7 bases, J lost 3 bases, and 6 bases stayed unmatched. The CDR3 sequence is CASKKREGVYEQYF. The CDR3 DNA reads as TGTGCCAGCAAGAAGCGGGAGGGGGTCTACGAGCAGTACTTC.

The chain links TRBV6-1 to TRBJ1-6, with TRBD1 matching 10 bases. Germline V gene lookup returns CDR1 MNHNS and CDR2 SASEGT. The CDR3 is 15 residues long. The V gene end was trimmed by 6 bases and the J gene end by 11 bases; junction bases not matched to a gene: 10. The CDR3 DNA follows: TGTGCCAGCAGGCTAGGGGGACAGGGGAAGACACCCCTCCACTTT. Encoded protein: CASRLGGQGKTPLHF.

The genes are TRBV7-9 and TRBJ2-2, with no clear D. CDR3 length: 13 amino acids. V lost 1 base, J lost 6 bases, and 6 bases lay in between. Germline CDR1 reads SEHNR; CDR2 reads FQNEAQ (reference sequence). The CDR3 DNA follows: TGTGCCAGCAGCTTAGACGTTGCCGGGGAGCTGTTTTTT. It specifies CASSLDVAGELFF.

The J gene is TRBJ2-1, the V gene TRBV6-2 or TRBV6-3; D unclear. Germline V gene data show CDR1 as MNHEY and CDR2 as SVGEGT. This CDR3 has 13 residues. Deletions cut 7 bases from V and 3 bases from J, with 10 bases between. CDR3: CASKPTLYNEQFF. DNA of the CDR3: TGTGCCAGCAAACCGACCCTCTACAATGAGCAGTTCTTC.

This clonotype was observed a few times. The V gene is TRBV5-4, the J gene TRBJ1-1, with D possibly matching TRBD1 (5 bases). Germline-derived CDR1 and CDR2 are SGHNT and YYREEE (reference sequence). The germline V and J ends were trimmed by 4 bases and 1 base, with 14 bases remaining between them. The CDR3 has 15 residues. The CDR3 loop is CASSRRDSANTEAFF. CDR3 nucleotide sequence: TGTGCCAGCAGCCGCAGGGACTCCGCGAACACTGAAGCTTTCTTT.